These 9 T cell receptor beta chains were all obtained from the same sample, sequenced in a study of blood T cell repertoires in COVID-19. Using immunoSEQ multiplex PCR, the repertoire was profiled, and TCRdb retains in-frame clones only, with some absent. The sample consists of about 63,000 clones, around 79% of them appearing once. The sequencing input was peripheral blood. The receptors were sampled from a human donor in a cohort sampled during active COVID-19.

CDR3 sequence (DNA): TGCGCCAGCAGGGAAGAGGGGGGAGGGGGTAATTCACCCCTCCACTTT. Its protein is CASREEGGGGNSPLHF. The chain employs TRBV5-1 and TRBJ1-6, with D tentatively TRBD1 (6 bases). Trimming left V 5 bases short and J 6 bases short, with 18 bases between. The CDR3 spans 16 residues. CDR1 SGHRS and CDR2 YFSETQ come from the germline V gene.

This clone was counted only a few times. The chain recombines TRBV9 with TRBJ2-1; 8 bases line up with TRBD2. The CDR3 length is 15 residues. From germline, CDR1 is SGDLS and CDR2 YYNGEE. The trim removed 0 bases at V and 7 bases at J, leaving 6 bases unmatched. CDR3 nucleotide sequence: TGTGCCAGCAGCGTAGGGCTAGCGGGTCCGAATGAGCAGTTCTTC. This sequence encodes CASSVGLAGPNEQFF.

This clone was found once. V usage is TRBV6-1 and J usage is TRBJ2-7; 7 nucleotides line up with TRBD2. The CDR3 extends over 15 amino acids. Germline-derived CDR1 and CDR2 are MNHNS and SASEGT. The J segment lost 2 bases and the V segment lost 2 bases, leaving 6 bases of the junction unmatched. CDR3 residues: CASSEWGGETYEQYF. CDR3 sequence (DNA): TGTGCCAGCAGTGAATGGGGGGGGGAAACCTACGAGCAGTACTTC.

The chain is built from TRBV9 and TRBJ2-3; 12 nucleotides agree with TRBD2. J gave up 5 bases and V 4 bases, and 11 bases lay outside the gene matches. Germline CDR1 SGDLS, CDR2 YYNGEE. The CDR3 loop spans 17 amino acids. The DNA for the CDR3 is TGTGCCAGCAGCATTTCGACTAGCGGGAGATTAGGAGATACGCAGTATTTT. Translation: CASSISTSGRLGDTQYF.

This clone was counted only a few times. The rearrangement joins TRBV6-6 to TRBJ2-2; TRBD1 aligns across 7 bases. The CDR3 extends over 15 amino acids. The V gene's germline CDR1 is MNHNY and CDR2 SVGAGI (reference sequence). V trimming: 6 bases; J trimming: 2 bases; junction bases outside the gene matches: 6. The DNA of the CDR3 is TGTGCCAGCAGCTCCGGGACAGCAAACACCGGGGAGCTGTTTTTT. Encoded protein: CASSSGTANTGELFF.

The chain joins TRBV7-8 to TRBJ2-1; 9 bases map to TRBD2. Germline V gene data show CDR1 as SGHVS and CDR2 as FQNEAQ. The CDR3 is 16 amino acids. V lost 1 base, J lost 7 bases, and 8 bases stayed unmatched. Here the CDR3 DNA reads TGTGCCAGCAGCTTAGGAAGGGCGGGAGGGCCAAATGAGCAGTTCTTC. It is translated as CASSLGRAGGPNEQFF.

The V gene is TRBV28, the J gene TRBJ1-2; 10 bases agree with TRBD1. CDR3 size: 16 residues. The trim removed 2 bases at V and 1 base at J, leaving 4 bases unmatched. CDR1 and CDR2 (germline): MDHEN, SYDVKM. CDR3: CASSLRDRGFNYGYTF. Written as DNA, the CDR3 is TGTGCCAGCAGTTTACGGGACAGGGGTTTTAACTATGGCTACACCTTC.

The chain recombines TRBV19 with TRBJ2-2; TRBD2 matches 8 bases. The CDR3 consists of 14 residues. CDR1 and CDR2 from the germline V gene are LNHDA and SQIVND (reference sequence). J was trimmed by 3 bases and V by 7 bases; bases with no gene match: 4. Written as DNA, the CDR3 is TGTGCCAGTATCGGGGGGGAACACACCGGGGAGCTGTTTTTT. It codes for CASIGGEHTGELFF.

The J gene is TRBJ2-7, the V gene TRBV27, with TRBD2 matching 15 bases. The germline CDR1 and CDR2 sequences are MNHEY and SMNVEV (reference sequence). The V segment lost 6 bases and the J segment 6 bases; nucleotides outside the gene matches: 12. The CDR3 spans 17 residues. DNA of the CDR3: TGTGCCAGCAGCAGGACTAGCGGGAGGGCCAGGCAAAGCGAGCAGTACTTC. Translation gives CASSRTSGRARQSEQYF.